This record concerns one T cell receptor beta chain sequence. Employing constant-segment primers, 5'RACE generated TCR alpha and TCR beta cDNA libraries bearing sample barcodes and UMIs. From the 5' RACE reads, TCRdb called clonotypes with MiXCR, one entry per CDR3 protein. Among hundreds of thousands of distinct CDR3 sequences listed, about 19% were seen once. The data derive from a study of T-cell memory formation after mild COVID-19. Germline CDR1 is SEHNR and CDR2 is FQNEAQ (reference sequence). The CDR3 runs to 14 residues. Trimming took 7 bases from V and 1 from J, leaving 13 bases between them.

The sequence was collected from an adult woman who had mild COVID-19 (a few samples of this study predate the infection). Cell type and time point are not known. The chain combines TRBV7-9 with TRBJ1-1; D ambiguous. What was sequenced was PBMCs or a T cell subset sorted from them (not recorded which). The CDR3 protein is CASTAGSPNTEAFF. CDR3 nucleotides: TGTGCCAGCACCGCGGGTTCTCCGAACACTGAAGCTTTCTTT.